This TCR beta chain was captured in a study of cytomegalovirus exposure and HLA in healthy donors. The primer mix had 60 Vbeta and 13 Jbeta primers. Per the authors' pipeline: In a later analysis, around 12 million of around 75 million unique beta chains occurred in at least two donors. Assay: immunoSEQ multiplex PCR; the TCRdb copy retains only in-frame clones and omits some. V and J calls and clone size are as listed in that table; D and trimming were resolved from the DNA. The sample lists about 120,000 clones, 80% to 85% occurring once. CDR1 and CDR2 (germline): SGHDT, YYEEEE. Trimming removed 4 bases from V and 5 bases from J, with 14 bases in between. The CDR3 extends over 14 amino acids. Regarding this clone: Its antigen is currently unknown.

Findings of the study overall: TCR beta chain V- and J-gene trimming was linked, in a later analysis, to a missense variant in DCLRE1C.

This rearrangement joins TRBV5-6 to TRBJ2-3; possibly TRBD2 for D (5 bases). Sequenced material: PBMCs. The sequence derives from a woman in her sixties or seventies in good health and CMV-seropositive. CDR3 protein: CASSRWLRVDTQYF. In DNA form, the CDR3 reads TGTGCCAGCAGCCGTTGGCTGCGGGTAGATACGCAGTATTTT. Complete variable domain (other parts from reference TRBV5-6 and TRBJ2-3): DAGVTQSPTHLIKTRGQQVTLRCSPKSGHDTVSWYQQALGQGPQFIFQYYEEEERQRGNFPDRFSGHQFPNYSSELNVNALLLGDSALYLCASSRWLRVDTQYFGPGTRLTVL.